These T cell receptor beta chains were read from a single sample in a study of T-cell reconstitution after alpha-beta-depleted transplantation in children. TCRdb ran MiXCR on the PCR reads and lists one entry per CDR3 protein. The sample contains approximately 200,000 distinct CDR3 sequences, roughly 15% of which appear only once. Source: PBMCs from the stem cell graft donor, taken from the stem cell graft. These receptors all come from a human donor who donated a stem cell graft to a child with acute lymphoblastic leukemia. Both conserved end residues are part of each CDR3. D genes are given only for firm matches. The size field is filled for only some rows; it gives once, few, many or a size class.

V gene	D gene	clone size	J gene	CDR3 protein	CDR3 DNA
TRBV5-5	TRBD2	many	TRBJ2-3	CASSRSSGSGADTQYF	TGTGCCAGCAGTCGCTCGAGCGGGAGTGGGGCAGATACGCAGTATTTT
TRBV29-1	.	.	TRBJ1-6	CSVRAEDNSPLHF	TGCAGCGTACGGGCAGAAGACAATTCACCCCTCCACTTT
TRBV20-1	.	.	TRBJ2-1	CSPRGHDRFGEQFF	TGCAGTCCTAGAGGGCATGACAGGTTCGGTGAGCAGTTCTTC
TRBV20-1	TRBD2	many	TRBJ2-1	CSARDFSGTARNEQFF	TGCAGTGCTAGAGATTTTAGCGGGACCGCGCGCAATGAGCAGTTCTTC
TRBV2	TRBD2	many	TRBJ2-1	CAILLAGEDEQFF	TGTGCCATACTACTAGCGGGAGAGGATGAGCAGTTCTTC
TRBV20-1	.	many	TRBJ1-1	CSAKQGEGEAFF	TGCAGTGCCAAACAAGGGGAAGGTGAAGCTTTCTTT
TRBV7-9	TRBD1	many	TRBJ1-3	CASSDTGTGGNTIYF	TGTGCCAGCAGCGACACCGGGACAGGGGGAAACACCATATATTTT
TRBV10-3	TRBD2	.	TRBJ2-1	CAISEILGEGYNEQFF	TGTGCCATCAGTGAGATTTTAGGGGAGGGTTACAATGAGCAGTTCTTC
TRBV7-6	TRBD2	many	TRBJ2-7	CASTMGVAGGGEQYF	TGTGCCAGCACCATGGGCGTAGCGGGAGGTGGGGAGCAGTACTTC
TRBV4-1	.	many	TRBJ2-7	CASSHLTGVSYEQYF	TGCGCCAGCAGCCATCTTACGGGGGTCTCCTACGAGCAGTACTTC
TRBV10-1	TRBD1	many	TRBJ1-3	CASSSLDRGLSGNTIYF	TGCGCCAGCAGTTCACTCGACAGGGGTTTATCTGGAAACACCATATATTTT
TRBV7-8	.	many	TRBJ2-5	CASSSAFSETQYF	TGTGCCAGCAGCTCCGCCTTCTCGGAGACCCAGTACTTC
TRBV5-1	.	many	TRBJ2-7	CASSLAATSYEQYF	TGCGCCAGCAGCTTGGCCGCAACCTCCTACGAGCAGTACTTC
TRBV7-9	.	.	TRBJ2-2	CASSIRPIGTGELFF	TGTGCCAGCAGCATACGACCTATTGGCACCGGGGAGCTGTTTTTT
TRBV20-1	TRBD2	.	TRBJ2-5	CSARAGRGLETQYF	TGCAGTGCTAGAGCCGGGAGGGGCTTGGAGACCCAGTACTTC
TRBV20-1	.	.	TRBJ1-1	CSAREGAHPWVF	TGCAGTGCTAGAGAAGGGGCGCACCCATGGGTCTTT
TRBV5-1	TRBD2	.	TRBJ2-3	CASSAGLLVAGGGADTQYF	TGCGCCAGCAGCGCGGGACTACTAGTAGCGGGAGGTGGAGCAGATACGCAGTATTTT
TRBV20-1	TRBD1	many	TRBJ2-7	CSARDGTGVLYEQYF	TGCAGTGCTAGAGATGGGACAGGGGTTCTCTACGAGCAGTACTTC
TRBV10-3	.	many	TRBJ2-7	CAIMGDSYEQYF	TGTGCCATCATGGGGGACTCCTACGAGCAGTACTTC
TRBV5-1	.	many	TRBJ2-5	CASSLGSRETQYF	TGCGCCAGCAGCTTGGGGTCGCGGGAGACCCAGTACTTC
TRBV5-1	TRBD2	.	TRBJ2-3	CASSLVPSGSIADTQYF	TGCGCCAGCAGCTTGGTTCCTAGCGGGAGCATCGCAGATACGCAGTATTTT
TRBV20-1	.	many	TRBJ2-7	CSARGATGLVSEQYF	TGCAGTGCTAGGGGTGCCACAGGGTTGGTCTCCGAGCAGTACTTC
TRBV5-1	TRBD2	few	TRBJ2-7	CASSLAGTRAYEQYF	TGCGCCAGCAGCTTGGCCGGGACTAGAGCCTACGAGCAGTACTTC
TRBV7-8	.	many	TRBJ2-1	CASSLRGSWSGGNEQFF	TGTGCCAGCAGCTTAAGAGGTTCTTGGTCTGGTGGGAATGAGCAGTTCTTC
TRBV12-3/TRBV12-4	TRBD1	.	TRBJ1-2	CASITRGQGKFGYTF	TGTGCCAGCATTACTCGGGGACAGGGAAAATTTGGCTACACCTTC
TRBV6-2/TRBV6-3	.	.	TRBJ2-7	CASSYADYEQYF	TGTGCCAGCAGTTACGCCGACTACGAGCAGTACTTC
TRBV6-2/TRBV6-3	.	.	TRBJ1-2	CASSYDQESGGYTF	TGTGCCAGCAGTTACGATCAGGAGTCTGGAGGCTACACCTTC
TRBV20-1	TRBD2	.	TRBJ2-1	CGTGTSGYNEQFF	TGCGGAACCGGGACTAGCGGATACAATGAGCAGTTCTTC
TRBV12-3/TRBV12-4	.	many	TRBJ1-2	CASSLGQGNYGYTF	TGTGCCAGCAGTTTAGGCCAGGGGAACTATGGCTACACCTTC
TRBV12-3/TRBV12-4	TRBD2	many	TRBJ2-1	CASSSSGDSSYNEQFF	TGTGCCAGCAGTTCTAGCGGGGACTCCTCCTACAATGAGCAGTTCTTC
TRBV5-6	TRBD2	many	TRBJ2-3	CASSLVAGVGTDTQYF	TGTGCCAGCAGCTTGGTCGCGGGAGTAGGGACAGATACGCAGTATTTT
TRBV7-9	TRBD1	many	TRBJ2-1	CASSAKSGGFGEQFF	TGTGCCAGCAGCGCCAAGTCAGGGGGCTTTGGTGAGCAGTTCTTC
TRBV5-4	TRBD1	many	TRBJ2-5	CASSVGTVKETQYF	TGTGCCAGCAGCGTGGGGACAGTGAAAGAGACCCAGTACTTC
TRBV5-6	TRBD1	.	TRBJ1-4	CASSSGQGVREKLFF	TGTGCCAGCAGCTCCGGACAGGGGGTACGGGAAAAACTGTTTTTT
TRBV11-1	.	many	TRBJ2-1	CASSFKNEQFF	TGTGCCAGCAGCTTTAAGAACGAGCAGTTCTTC
TRBV11-1	.	many	TRBJ2-7	CASSSSLALIGEQYF	TGTGCCAGCAGCTCCTCATTAGCACTCATAGGGGAGCAGTACTTC
TRBV25-1	TRBD1	few	TRBJ1-2	CASSVTGGDYGYTF	TGTGCCAGCAGTGTTACAGGGGGCGACTATGGCTACACCTTC
TRBV29-1	.	many	TRBJ2-7	CSGVSSYEQYF	TGCAGCGGAGTTAGCTCCTACGAGCAGTACTTC
TRBV6-5	.	few	TRBJ1-5	CASRKSYNQPQHF	TGTGCCAGCAGAAAGAGTTACAATCAGCCCCAGCATTTT
TRBV12-3/TRBV12-4	.	many	TRBJ1-2	CASSPDRGSDYGYTF	TGTGCCAGCAGCCCGGACAGAGGTTCGGACTATGGCTACACCTTC
TRBV6-5	.	many	TRBJ2-2	CASSYSGEGRTGELFF	TGTGCCAGCAGTTACTCGGGCGAAGGGCGCACCGGGGAGCTGTTTTTT
TRBV11-2	TRBD1	.	TRBJ2-1	CASSREKGAGSIHNEQFF	TGTGCCAGCAGCAGAGAGAAGGGGGCTGGTTCTATCCACAATGAGCAGTTCTTC
TRBV29-1	.	many	TRBJ2-2	CSVEEIPGGELFF	TGCAGCGTTGAAGAAATTCCGGGCGGGGAGCTGTTTTTT
TRBV4-1	.	.	TRBJ1-5	CASSQLGLSPQHF	TGCGCCAGCAGCCAACTCGGACTCTCGCCCCAGCATTTT
TRBV29-1	.	many	TRBJ1-1	CSVGGLIGPAEAFF	TGCAGCGTCGGTGGCTTAATTGGACCCGCTGAAGCTTTCTTT
TRBV4-2	TRBD2	many	TRBJ2-7	CASSQDHITSGPSSYEQYF	TGTGCCAGCAGCCAAGATCATATCACTAGCGGACCGAGCTCCTACGAGCAGTACTTC
TRBV12-3/TRBV12-4	.	many	TRBJ1-3	CASSPVTGRDTIYF	TGTGCCAGCAGCCCAGTTACAGGGAGGGACACCATATATTTT
TRBV7-9	.	many	TRBJ2-7	CASSPTVNYEQYF	TGTGCCAGCAGCCCGACTGTGAATTACGAGCAGTACTTC
TRBV11-2	TRBD1	few	TRBJ2-5	CASSLRDSLQETQYF	TGTGCCAGCAGCTTAAGGGACAGCCTGCAAGAGACCCAGTACTTC
TRBV10-3	.	many	TRBJ2-7	CAIKEGYEQYF	TGTGCCATCAAGGAGGGTTACGAGCAGTACTTC
TRBV20-1	.	.	TRBJ1-5	CSARDPADIGTGQPQHF	TGCAGTGCTAGAGATCCTGCGGACATCGGGACGGGTCAGCCCCAGCATTTT
TRBV9	TRBD2	.	TRBJ2-7	CASSVASGIYEQYF	TGTGCCAGCAGCGTAGCGAGCGGGATCTACGAGCAGTACTTC
TRBV29-1	.	few	TRBJ1-2	CSVVVHSPTADYGYTF	TGCAGCGTTGTAGTACATAGTCCCACGGCTGACTATGGCTACACCTTC
TRBV20-1	.	.	TRBJ2-7	CSARDQGQSYEQYF	TGCAGTGCTAGAGATCAAGGTCAGTCCTACGAGCAGTACTTC
TRBV7-9	.	many	TRBJ2-3	CASSPSGNTDTQYF	TGTGCCAGCAGCCCAAGCGGAAACACAGATACGCAGTATTTT
TRBV3-1	.	many	TRBJ2-7	CASSQGSRVIRQYF	TGTGCCAGCAGCCAAGGGTCCCGAGTTATCCGGCAGTACTTC
TRBV11-2	TRBD1	.	TRBJ1-2	CASSPSDRGGYGYTF	TGTGCCAGCAGCCCGTCGGACAGGGGCGGGTATGGCTACACCTTC
TRBV28	TRBD2	many	TRBJ2-7	CASSLESRGGLAGADYEQYF	TGTGCCAGCAGTTTAGAGTCCAGGGGAGGACTAGCGGGAGCGGACTACGAGCAGTACTTC
TRBV12-3/TRBV12-4	.	.	TRBJ2-4	CASSLRGSAGTKNIQYF	TGTGCCAGCAGTTTGCGTGGGAGTGCGGGTACCAAAAACATTCAGTACTTC